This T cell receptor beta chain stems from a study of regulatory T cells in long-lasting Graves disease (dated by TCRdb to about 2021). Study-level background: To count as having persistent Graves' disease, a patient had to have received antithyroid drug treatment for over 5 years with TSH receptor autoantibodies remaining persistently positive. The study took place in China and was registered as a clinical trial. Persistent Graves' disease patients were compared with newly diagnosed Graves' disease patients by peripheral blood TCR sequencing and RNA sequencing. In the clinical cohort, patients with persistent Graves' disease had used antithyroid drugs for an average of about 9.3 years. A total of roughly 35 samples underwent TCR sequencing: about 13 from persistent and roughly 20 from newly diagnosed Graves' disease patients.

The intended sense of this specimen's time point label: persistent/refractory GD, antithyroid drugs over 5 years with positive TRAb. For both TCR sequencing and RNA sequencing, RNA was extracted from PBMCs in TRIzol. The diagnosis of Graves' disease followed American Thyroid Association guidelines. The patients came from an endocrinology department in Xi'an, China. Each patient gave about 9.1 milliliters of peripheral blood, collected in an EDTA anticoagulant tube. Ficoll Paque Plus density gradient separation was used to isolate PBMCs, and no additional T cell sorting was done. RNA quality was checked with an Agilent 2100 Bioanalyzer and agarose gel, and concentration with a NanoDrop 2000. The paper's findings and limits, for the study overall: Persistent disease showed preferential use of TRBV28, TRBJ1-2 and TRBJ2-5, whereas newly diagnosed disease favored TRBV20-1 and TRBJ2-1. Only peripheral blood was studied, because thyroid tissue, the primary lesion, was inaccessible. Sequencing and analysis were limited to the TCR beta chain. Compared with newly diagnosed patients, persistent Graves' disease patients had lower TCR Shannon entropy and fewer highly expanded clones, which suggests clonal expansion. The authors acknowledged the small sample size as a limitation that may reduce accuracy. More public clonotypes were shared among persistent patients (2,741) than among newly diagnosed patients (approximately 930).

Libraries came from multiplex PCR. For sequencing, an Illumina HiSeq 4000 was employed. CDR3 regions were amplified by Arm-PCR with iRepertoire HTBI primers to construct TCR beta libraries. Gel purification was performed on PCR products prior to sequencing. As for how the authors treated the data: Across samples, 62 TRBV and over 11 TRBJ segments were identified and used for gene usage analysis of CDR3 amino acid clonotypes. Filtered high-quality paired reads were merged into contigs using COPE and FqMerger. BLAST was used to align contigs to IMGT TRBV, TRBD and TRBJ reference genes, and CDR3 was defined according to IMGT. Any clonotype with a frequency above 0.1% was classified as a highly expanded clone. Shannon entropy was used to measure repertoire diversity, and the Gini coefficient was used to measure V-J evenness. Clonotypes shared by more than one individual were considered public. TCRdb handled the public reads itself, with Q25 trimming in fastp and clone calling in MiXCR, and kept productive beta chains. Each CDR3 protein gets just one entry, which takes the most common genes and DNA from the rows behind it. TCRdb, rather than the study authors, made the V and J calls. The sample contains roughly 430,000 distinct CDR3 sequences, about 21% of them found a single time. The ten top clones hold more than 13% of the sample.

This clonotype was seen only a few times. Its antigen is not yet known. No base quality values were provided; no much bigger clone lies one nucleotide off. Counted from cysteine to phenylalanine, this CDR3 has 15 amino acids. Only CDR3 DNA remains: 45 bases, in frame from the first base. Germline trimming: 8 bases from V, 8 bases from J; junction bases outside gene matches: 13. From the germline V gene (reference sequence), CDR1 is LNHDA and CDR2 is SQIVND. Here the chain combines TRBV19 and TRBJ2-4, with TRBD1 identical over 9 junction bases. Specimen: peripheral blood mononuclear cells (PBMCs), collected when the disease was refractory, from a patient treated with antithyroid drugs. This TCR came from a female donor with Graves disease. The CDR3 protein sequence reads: CASSSVETGGYIQYF. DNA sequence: TGTGCCAGTTCCAGTGTGGAGACAGGGGGTTACATTCAGTACTTC.